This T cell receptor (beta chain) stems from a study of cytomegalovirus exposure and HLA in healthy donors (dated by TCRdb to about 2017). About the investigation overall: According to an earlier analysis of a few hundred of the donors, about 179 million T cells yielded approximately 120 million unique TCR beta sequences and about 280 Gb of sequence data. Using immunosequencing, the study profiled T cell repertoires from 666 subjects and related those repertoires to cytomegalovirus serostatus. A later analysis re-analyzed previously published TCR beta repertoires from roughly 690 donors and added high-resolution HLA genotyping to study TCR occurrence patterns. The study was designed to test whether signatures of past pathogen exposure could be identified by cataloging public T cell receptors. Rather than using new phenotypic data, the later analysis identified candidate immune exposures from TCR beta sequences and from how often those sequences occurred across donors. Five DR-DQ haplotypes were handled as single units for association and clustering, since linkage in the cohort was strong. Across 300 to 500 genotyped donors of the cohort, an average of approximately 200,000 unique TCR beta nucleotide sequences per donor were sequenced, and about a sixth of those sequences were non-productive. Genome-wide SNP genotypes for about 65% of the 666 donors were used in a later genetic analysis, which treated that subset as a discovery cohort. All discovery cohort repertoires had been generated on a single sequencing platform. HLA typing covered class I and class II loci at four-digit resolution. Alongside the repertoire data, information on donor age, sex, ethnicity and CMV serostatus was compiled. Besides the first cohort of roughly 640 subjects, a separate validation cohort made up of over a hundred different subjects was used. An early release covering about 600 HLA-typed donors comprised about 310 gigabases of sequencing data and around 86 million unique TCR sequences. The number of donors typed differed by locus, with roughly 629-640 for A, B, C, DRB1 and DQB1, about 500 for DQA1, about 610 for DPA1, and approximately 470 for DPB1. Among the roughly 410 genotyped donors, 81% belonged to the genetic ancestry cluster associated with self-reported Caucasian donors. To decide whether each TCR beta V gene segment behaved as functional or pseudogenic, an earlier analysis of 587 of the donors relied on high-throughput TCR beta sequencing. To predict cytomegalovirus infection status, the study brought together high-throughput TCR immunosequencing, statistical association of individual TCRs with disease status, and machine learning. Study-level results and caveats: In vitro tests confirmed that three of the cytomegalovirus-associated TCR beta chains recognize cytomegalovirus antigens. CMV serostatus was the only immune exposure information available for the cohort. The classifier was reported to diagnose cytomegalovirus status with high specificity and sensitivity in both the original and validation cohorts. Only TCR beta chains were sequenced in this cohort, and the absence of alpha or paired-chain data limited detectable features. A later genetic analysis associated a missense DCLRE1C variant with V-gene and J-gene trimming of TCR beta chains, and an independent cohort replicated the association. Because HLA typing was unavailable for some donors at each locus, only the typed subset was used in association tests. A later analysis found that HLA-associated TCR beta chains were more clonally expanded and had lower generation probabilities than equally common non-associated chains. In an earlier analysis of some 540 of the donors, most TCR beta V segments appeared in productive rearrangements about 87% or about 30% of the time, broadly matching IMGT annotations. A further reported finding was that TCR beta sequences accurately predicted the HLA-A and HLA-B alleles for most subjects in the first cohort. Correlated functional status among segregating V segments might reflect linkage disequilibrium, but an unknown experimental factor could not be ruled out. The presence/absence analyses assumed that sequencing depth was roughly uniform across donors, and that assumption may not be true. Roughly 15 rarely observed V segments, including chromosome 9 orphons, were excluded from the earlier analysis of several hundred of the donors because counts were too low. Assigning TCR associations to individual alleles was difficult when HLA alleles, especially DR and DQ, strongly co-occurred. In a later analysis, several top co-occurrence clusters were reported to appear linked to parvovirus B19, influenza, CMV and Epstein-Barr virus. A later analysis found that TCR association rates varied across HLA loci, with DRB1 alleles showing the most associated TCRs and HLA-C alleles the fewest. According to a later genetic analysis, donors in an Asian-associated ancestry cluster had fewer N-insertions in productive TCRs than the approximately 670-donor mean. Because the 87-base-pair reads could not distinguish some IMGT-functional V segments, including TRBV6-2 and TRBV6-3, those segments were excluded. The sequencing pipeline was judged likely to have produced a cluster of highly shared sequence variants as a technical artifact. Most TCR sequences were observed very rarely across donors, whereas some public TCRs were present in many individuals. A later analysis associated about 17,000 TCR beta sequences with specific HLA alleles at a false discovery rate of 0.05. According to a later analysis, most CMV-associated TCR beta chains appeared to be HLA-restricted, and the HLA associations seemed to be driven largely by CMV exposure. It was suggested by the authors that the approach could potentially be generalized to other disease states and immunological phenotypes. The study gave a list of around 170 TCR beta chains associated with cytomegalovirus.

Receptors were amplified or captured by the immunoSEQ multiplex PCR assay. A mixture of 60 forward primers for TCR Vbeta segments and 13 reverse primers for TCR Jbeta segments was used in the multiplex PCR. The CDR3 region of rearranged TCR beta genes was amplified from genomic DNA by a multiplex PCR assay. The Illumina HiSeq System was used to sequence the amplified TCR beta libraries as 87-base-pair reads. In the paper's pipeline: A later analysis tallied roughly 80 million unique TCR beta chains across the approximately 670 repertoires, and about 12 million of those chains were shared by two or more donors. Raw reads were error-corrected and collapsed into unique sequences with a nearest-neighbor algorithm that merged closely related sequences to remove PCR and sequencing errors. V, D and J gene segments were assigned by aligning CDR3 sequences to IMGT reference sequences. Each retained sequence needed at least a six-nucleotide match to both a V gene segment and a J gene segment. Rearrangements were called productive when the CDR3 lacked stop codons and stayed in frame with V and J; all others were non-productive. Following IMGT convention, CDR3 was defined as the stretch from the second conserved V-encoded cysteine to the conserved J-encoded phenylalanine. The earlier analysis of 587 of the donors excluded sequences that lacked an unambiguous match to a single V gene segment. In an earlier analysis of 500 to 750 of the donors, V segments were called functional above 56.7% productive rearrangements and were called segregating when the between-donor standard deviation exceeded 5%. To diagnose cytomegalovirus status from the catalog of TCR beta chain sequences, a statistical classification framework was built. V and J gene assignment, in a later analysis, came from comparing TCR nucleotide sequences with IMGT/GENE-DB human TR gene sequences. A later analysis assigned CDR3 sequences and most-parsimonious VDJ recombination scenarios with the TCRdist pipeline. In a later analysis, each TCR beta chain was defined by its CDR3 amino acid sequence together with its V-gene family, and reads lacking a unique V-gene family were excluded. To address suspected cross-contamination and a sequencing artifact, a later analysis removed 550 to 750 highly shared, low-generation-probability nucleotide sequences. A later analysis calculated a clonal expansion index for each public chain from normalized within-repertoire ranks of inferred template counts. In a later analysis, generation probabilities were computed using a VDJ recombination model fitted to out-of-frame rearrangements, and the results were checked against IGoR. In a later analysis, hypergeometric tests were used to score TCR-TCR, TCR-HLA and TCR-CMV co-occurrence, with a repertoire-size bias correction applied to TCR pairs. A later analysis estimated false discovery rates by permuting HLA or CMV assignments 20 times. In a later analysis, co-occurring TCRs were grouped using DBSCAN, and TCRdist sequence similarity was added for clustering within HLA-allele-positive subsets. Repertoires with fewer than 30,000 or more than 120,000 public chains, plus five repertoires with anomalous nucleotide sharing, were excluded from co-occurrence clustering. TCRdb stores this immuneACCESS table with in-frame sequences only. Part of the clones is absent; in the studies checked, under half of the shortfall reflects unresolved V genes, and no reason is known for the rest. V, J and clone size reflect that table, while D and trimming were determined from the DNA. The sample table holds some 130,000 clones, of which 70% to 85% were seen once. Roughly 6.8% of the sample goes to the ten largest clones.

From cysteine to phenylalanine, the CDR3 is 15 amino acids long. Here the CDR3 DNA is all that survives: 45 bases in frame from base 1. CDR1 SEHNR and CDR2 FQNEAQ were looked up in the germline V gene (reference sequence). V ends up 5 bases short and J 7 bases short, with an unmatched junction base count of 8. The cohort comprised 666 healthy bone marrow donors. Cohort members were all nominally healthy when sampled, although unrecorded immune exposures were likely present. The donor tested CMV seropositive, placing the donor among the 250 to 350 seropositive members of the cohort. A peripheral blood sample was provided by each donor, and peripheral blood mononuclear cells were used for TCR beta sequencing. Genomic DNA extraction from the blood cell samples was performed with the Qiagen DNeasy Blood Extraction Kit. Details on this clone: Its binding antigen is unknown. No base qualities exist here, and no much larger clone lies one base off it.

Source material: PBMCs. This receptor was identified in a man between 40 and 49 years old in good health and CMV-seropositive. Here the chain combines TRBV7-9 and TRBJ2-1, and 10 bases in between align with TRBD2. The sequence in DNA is TGTGCCAGCAGCGACCGACTAGCGGGTATAAATGAGCAGTTCTTC. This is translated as CASSDRLAGINEQFF.